This entry lists 8 T cell receptor beta chains sequenced from one sample in a study of T cell responses to AZD1222 COVID-19 vaccine (dated by TCRdb to about 2021). This sample's time point label indicates: baseline before first vaccination. The method behind the library was the immunoSEQ multiplex PCR assay. Not all clones reach the TCRdb copy of this immuneACCESS table, which keeps in-frame sequences only. Checked studies attribute under half of the gap to unresolved V genes and leave the rest unexplained. The sample profile shows around 150,000 clones; around nine tenths of them were found once. 4% to 5.5% of the sample is taken by the ten largest. Sequenced material: peripheral blood, taken on day 0 of AZD1222 vaccination. These receptors all come from an adult in good health.

In this sample, this clone turned up a few times. The V call is TRBV20-1, the J call TRBJ1-2; D gene unclear. Trimming removed 6 bases at V and 4 bases at J, with 12 bases between. Germline loops: CDR1 DFQATT, CDR2 SNEGSKA (reference sequence). The CDR3 runs to 12 residues. CDR3 amino acids: CSASAPSYGYTF. The CDR3 DNA is TGCAGTGCGAGTGCCCCCTCCTATGGCTACACCTTC.

This sequence joins TRBV4-2 and TRBJ2-2; D uncertain. Between the trimmed V and J ends, which lost 5 bases and 6 bases, there was a span of 13 bases. CDR3 length: 14 residues. CDR1 LGHNA and CDR2 YNFKEQ come from the germline V gene. DNA for the CDR3: TGTGCCAGCAGCGATGGAAGGGTCGCCGGGGAGCTGTTTTTT. It encodes CASSDGRVAGELFF.

This clone appeared a single time. This chain links TRBV5-5 with TRBJ2-7, with TRBD2 matching 11 bases. The CDR3 spans 15 residues. Germline V gene sequence: CDR1 SGHKS, CDR2 YYEKEE (reference sequence). V lost 0 bases and J lost 4; bases outside the gene matches: 3. Here the CDR3 DNA reads TGTGCCAGCAGCTTGGCCGCTAGCGGGAGGTACGAGCAGTACTTC. Translated: CASSLAASGRYEQYF.

The V and J genes are TRBV6-5 and TRBJ1-6, with D perhaps matching TRBD1 (5 bases). The CDR3 sequence is 14 residues long. V lost 6 bases and J lost 7, with 13 bases in between. Germline-derived CDR1 and CDR2 are MNHEY and SVGAGI. Written as DNA, the CDR3 is TGTGCCAGCAGCTCGCCCAGGGACAATTCACCCCTCCACTTT. Translation gives CASSSPRDNSPLHF.

The chain uses TRBV6-1 and TRBJ1-2; TRBD1 matches 10 bases. CDR3 length: 17 residues. Germline V lookup: CDR1 MNHNS, CDR2 SASEGT. Losses at the gene ends were 4 bases for V and 3 bases for J; bases not matched to a gene: 11. Written as DNA, the CDR3 is TGTGCCAGCAGTGGGCCGGGACAGGGGTTCGGCGACTATGGCTACACCTTC. Translation gives CASSGPGQGFGDYGYTF.

This chain connects TRBV4-1 to TRBJ1-5, with a weak D call TRBD1 (6 bases). This CDR3 is built from 15 residues. V was clipped by 4 bases and J by 5 bases, with 15 bases between them. Germline V gives CDR1 MGHRA, CDR2 YSYEKL. The CDR3 coding sequence is TGCGCCAGCAGCCCACTAAGGGGGACCGATCAGCCCCAGCATTTT. Protein sequence: CASSPLRGTDQPQHF.

The rearrangement joins TRBV3-1 (or the pseudogene TRBV3-2) to TRBJ2-7; D is unresolved. Germline-derived CDR1 and CDR2 are LGHDT and YNNKEL (reference sequence). This CDR3 has 13 residues. Trimming shortened V by 1 base and J by 0 bases, and 4 bases separated the two germline ends. The CDR3 here is CASSQAGSYEQYF. In DNA, the CDR3 is TGTGCCAGCAGCCAAGCCGGCTCCTACGAGCAGTACTTC.

The V call is TRBV6-5, the J call TRBJ2-7; 8 bases map to TRBD1. CDR1 is MNHEY and CDR2 is SVGAGI in the germline V gene. V was pared by 7 bases and J by 6 bases, with 11 bases of the junction left unmatched. This CDR3 has 14 residues. In DNA form, the CDR3 reads TGTGCCAGCACCCTAAGGACAGGGTCTGGCGAGCAGTACTTC. Translated: CASTLRTGSGEQYF.